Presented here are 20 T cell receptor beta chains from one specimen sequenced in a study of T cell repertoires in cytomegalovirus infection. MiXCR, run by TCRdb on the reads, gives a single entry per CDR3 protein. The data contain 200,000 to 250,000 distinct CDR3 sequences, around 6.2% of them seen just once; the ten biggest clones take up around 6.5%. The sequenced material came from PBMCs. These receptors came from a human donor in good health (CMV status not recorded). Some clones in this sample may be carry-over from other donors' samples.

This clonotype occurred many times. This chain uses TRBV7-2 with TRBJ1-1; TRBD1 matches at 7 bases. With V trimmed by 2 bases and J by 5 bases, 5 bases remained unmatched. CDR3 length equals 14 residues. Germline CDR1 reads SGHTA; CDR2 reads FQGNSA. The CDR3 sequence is CASSLTGAPTEAFF. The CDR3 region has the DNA TGTGCCAGCAGCTTAACAGGGGCGCCTACTGAAGCTTTCTTT.

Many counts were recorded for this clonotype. The CDR3 coding sequence is TGTGCCAGCAGGTGGGGGCAGGCCTCTAACTATGGCTACACCTTC. This sequence encodes CASRWGQASNYGYTF. This chain uses TRBV6-2 or TRBV6-3 with TRBJ1-2; perhaps TRBD1 as D (6 bases). The germline V gene encodes CDR1 MNHEY and CDR2 SVGEGT. Deletions cut 6 bases from V and 0 bases from J, with 14 bases between. This CDR3 comprises 15 residues.

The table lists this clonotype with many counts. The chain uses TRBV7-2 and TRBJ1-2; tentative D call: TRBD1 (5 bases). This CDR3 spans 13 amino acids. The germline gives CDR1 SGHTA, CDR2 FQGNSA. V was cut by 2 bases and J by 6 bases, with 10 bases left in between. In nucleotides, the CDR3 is TGTGCCAGCAGCTTATGGGCAGGGAATGGCTACACCTTC. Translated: CASSLWAGNGYTF.

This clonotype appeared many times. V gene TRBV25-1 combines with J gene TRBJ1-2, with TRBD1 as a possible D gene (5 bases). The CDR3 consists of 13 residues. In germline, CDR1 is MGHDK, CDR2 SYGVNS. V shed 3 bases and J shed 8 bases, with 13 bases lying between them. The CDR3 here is CASSEGTGGGYTF. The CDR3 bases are TGTGCCAGCAGTGAGGGGACCGGGGGAGGCTACACCTTC.

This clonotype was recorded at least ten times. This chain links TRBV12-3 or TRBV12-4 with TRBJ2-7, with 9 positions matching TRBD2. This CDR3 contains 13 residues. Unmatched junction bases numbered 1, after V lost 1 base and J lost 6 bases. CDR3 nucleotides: TGTGCCAGCAGTTTAGGGACTAGCGTCGAGCAGTACTTC. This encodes CASSLGTSVEQYF.

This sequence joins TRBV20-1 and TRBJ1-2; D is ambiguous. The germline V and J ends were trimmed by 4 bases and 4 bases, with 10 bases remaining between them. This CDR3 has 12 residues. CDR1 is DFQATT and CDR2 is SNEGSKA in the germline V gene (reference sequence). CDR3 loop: CSATGDGYGYTF. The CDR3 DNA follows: TGCAGTGCTACCGGGGATGGCTATGGCTACACCTTC.

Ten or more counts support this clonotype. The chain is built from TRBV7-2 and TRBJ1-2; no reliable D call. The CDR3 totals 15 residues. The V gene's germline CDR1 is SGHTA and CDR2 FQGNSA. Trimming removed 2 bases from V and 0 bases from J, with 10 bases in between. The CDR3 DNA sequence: TGTGCCAGCAGCTTACTGGGTATGGCTAACTATGGCTACACCTTC. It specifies CASSLLGMANYGYTF.

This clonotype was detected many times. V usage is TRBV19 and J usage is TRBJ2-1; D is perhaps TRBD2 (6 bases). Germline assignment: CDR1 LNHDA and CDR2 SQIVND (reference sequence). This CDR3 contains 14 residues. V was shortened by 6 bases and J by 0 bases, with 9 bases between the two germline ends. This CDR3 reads CASREGSSYNEQFF. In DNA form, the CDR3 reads TGTGCCAGTAGGGAGGGGAGCTCCTACAATGAGCAGTTCTTC.

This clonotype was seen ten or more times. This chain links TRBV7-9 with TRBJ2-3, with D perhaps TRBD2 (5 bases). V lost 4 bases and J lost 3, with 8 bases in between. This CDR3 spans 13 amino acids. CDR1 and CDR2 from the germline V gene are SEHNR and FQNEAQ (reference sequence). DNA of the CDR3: TGTGCCAGCAGCTCCTCGGGAACAGATACGCAGTATTTT. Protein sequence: CASSSSGTDTQYF.

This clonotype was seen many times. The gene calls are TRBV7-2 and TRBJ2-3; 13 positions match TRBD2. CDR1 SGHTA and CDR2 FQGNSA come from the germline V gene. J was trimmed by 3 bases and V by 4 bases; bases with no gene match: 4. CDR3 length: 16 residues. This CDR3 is CASSSGLAGDTDTQYF. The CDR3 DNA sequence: TGTGCCAGCAGCTCCGGACTAGCGGGGGATACAGATACGCAGTATTTT.

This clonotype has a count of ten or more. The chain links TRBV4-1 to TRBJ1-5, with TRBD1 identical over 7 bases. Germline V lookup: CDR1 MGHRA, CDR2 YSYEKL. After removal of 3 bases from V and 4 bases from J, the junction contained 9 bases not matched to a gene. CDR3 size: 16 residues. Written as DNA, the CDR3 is TGCGCCAGCAGCCATGGCGCCGGGACAGAGAATCAGCCCCAGCATTTT. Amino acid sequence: CASSHGAGTENQPQHF.

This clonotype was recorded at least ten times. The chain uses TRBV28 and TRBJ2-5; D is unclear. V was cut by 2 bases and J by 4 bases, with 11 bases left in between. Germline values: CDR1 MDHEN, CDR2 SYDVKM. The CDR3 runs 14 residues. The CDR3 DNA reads TGTGCCAGCAGTTTAAGTAGGCCCCCAGAGACCCAGTACTTC. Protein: CASSLSRPPETQYF.

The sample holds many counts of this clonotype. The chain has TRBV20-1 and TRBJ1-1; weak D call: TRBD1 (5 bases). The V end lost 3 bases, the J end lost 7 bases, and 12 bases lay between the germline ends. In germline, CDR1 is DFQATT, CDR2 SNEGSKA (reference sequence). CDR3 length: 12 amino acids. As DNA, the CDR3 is TGCAGTGCTAGTGGGGGATGGGGTGAAGCTTTCTTT. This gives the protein CSASGGWGEAFF.

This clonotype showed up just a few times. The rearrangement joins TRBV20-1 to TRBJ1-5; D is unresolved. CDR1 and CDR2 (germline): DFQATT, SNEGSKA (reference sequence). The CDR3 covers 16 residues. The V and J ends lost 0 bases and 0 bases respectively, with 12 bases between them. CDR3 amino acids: CSARDPSDYSNQPQHF. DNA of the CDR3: TGCAGTGCTAGAGATCCGTCAGATTATAGCAATCAGCCCCAGCATTTT.

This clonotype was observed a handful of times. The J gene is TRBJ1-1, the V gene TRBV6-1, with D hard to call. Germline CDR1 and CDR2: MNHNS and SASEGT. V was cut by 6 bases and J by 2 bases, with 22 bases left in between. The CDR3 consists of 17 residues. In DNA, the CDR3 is TGTGCCAGCAGGATGGCTAGTGGGTGGGCCATAAACACTGAAGCTTTCTTT. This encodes CASRMASGWAINTEAFF.

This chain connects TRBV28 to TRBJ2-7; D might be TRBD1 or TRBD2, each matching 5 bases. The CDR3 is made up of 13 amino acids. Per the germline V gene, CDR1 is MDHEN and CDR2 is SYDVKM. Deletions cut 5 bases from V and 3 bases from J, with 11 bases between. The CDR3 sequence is CASSGGDGYEQYF. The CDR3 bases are TGTGCCAGCAGTGGGGGTGACGGCTACGAGCAGTACTTC. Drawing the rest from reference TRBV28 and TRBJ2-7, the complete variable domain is DVKVTQSSRYLVKRTGEKVFLECVQDMDHENMFWYRQDPGLGLRLIYFSYDVKMKEKGDIPEGYSVSREKKERFSLILESASTNQTSMYLCASSGGDGYEQYFGPGTRLTVT.

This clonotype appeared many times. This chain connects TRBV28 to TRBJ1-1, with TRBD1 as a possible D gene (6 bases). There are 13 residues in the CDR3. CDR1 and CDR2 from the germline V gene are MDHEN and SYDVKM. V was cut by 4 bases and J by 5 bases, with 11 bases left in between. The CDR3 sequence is CASSSGGLTEAFF. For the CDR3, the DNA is TGTGCCAGCAGTTCCGGGGGGCTAACTGAAGCTTTCTTT. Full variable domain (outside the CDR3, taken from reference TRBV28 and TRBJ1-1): DVKVTQSSRYLVKRTGEKVFLECVQDMDHENMFWYRQDPGLGLRLIYFSYDVKMKEKGDIPEGYSVSREKKERFSLILESASTNQTSMYLCASSSGGLTEAFFGQGTRLTVV.

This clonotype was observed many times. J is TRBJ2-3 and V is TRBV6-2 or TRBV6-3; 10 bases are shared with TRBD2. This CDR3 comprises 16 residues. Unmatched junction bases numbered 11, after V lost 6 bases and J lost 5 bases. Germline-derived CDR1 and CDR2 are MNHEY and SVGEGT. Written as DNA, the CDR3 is TGTGCCAGCAGAGAGAGCGGGGGGGCCGGTGGAGATACGCAGTATTTT. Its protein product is CASRESGGAGGDTQYF.

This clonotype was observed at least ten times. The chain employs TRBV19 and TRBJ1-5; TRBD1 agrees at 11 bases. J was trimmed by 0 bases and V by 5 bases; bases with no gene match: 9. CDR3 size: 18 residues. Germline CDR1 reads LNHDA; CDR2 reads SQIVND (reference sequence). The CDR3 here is CASSSRDRGTYSNQPQHF. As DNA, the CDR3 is TGTGCCAGTAGTTCCCGGGACAGGGGGACCTATAGCAATCAGCCCCAGCATTTT.

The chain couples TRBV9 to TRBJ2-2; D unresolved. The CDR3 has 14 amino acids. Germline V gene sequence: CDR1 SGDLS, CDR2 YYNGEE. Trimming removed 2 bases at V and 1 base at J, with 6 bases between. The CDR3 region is CASSVGVNTGELFF. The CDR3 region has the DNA TGTGCCAGCAGCGTCGGCGTGAACACCGGGGAGCTGTTTTTT.